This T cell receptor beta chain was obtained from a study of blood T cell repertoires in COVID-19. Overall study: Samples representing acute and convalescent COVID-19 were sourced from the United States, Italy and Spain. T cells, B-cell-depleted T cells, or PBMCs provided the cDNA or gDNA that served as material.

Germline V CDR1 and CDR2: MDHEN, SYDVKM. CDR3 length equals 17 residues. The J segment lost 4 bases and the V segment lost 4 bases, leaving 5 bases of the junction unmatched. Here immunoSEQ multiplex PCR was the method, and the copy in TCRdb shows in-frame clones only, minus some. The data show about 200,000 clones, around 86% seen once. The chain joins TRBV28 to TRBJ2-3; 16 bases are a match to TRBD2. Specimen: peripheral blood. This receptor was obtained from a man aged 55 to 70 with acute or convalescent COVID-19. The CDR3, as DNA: TGTGCCAGCAGTTCTCCTGGGACTAGCGGGGGGGCAGATACGCAGTATTTT. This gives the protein CASSSPGTSGGADTQYF.